This T cell receptor (beta chain) was retrieved from a study of blood T cell repertoires in COVID-19. In germline, CDR1 is MGHRA, CDR2 YSYEKL. Trimming left V 3 bases short and J 9 bases short, with 17 bases between. This CDR3 has 14 amino acids. TCRdb's table, derived via immunoSEQ multiplex PCR, lists solely in-frame clones and lacks some. The data hold roughly 30,000 clones, with about 90% observed a single time. This sequence originates from a human donor in a cohort sampled during active COVID-19. Sequencing was carried out using peripheral blood. The V call is TRBV4-1, the J call TRBJ1-2; no definite D call. CDR3 protein: CASSQDARVRSYTF. DNA for the CDR3: TGCGCCAGCAGCCAGGATGCGCGGGTCCGTAGCTACACCTTC.